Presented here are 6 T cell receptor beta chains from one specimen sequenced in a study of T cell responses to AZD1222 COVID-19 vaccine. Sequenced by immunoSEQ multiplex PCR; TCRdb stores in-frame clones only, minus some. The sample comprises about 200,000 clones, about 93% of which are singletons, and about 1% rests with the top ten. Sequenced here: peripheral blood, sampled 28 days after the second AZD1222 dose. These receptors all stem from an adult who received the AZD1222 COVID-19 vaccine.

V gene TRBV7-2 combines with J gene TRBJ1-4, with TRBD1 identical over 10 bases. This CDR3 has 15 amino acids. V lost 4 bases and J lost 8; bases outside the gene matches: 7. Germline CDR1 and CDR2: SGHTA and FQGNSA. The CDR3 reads CASSSGGDRGEKLFF. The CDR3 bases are TGTGCCAGCAGCTCCGGCGGGGACAGGGGCGAAAAACTGTTTTTT.

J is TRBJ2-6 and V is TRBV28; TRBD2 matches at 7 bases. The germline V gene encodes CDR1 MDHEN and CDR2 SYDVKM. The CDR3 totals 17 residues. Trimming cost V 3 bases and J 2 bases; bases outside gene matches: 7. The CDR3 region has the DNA TGTGCCAGCAGTTTTCTTCCGGGGAGGGCTGGGGCCAACGTCCTGACTTTC. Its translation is CASSFLPGRAGANVLTF.

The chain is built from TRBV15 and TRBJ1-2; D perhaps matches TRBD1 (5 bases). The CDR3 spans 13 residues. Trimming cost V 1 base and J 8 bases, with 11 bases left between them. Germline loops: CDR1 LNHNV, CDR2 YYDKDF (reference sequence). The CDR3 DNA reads TGTGCCACCAGCAGAGCAGGGCCCTACGGCTACACCTTC. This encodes CATSRAGPYGYTF.

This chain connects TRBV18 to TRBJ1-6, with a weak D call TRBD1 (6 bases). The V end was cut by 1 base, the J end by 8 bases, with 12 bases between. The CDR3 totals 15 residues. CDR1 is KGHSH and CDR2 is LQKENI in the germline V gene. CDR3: CASSPREQGDSPLHF. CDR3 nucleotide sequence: TGTGCCAGCTCACCACGGGAACAGGGAGATTCACCCCTCCACTTT.

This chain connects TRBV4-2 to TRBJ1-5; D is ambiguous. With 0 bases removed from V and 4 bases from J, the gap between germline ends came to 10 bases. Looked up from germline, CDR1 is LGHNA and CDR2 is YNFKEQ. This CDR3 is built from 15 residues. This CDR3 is CASSQDRGLNQPQHF. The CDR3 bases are TGTGCCAGCAGCCAAGATCGAGGTTTGAATCAGCCCCAGCATTTT.

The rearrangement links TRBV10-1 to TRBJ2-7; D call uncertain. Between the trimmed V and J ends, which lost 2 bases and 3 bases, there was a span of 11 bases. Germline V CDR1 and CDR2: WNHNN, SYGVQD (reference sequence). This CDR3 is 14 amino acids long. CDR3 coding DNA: TGCGCCAGCAGTGAGGCCGATGCCATCTACGAGCAGTACTTC. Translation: CASSEADAIYEQYF.